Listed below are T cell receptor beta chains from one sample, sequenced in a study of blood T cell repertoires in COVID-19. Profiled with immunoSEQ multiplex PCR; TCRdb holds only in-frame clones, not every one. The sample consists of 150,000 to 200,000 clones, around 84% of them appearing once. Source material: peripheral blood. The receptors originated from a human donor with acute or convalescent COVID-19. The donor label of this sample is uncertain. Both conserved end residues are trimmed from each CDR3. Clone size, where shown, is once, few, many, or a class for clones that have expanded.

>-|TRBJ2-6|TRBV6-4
ASSDSPNRSGANVLT
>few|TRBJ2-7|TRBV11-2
ASSAYEQY
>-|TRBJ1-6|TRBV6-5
ASRQDGPLSLH
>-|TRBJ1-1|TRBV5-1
ASSLVVGGNTEAF
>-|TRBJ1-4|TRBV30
AWNGKGVGTNEKLF
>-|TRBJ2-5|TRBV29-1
SAWEGSGETQY
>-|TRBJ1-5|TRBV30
AWSLPTLVGNQPQH
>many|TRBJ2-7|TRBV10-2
ASSDRWATALYEQY
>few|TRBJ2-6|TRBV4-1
ASSQDGGLYSGANVLT
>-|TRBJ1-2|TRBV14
ASSQGQGLSANYGYT
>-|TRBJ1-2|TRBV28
ASSDLGTGSGYT
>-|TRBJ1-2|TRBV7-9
ASNRGIGQGLYGYT
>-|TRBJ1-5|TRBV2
ASKTGSNQPQH
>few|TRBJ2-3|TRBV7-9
ASSLGQGAGTDTQY
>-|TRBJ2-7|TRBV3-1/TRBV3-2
ASRRSGGLGEQY
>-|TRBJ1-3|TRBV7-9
ASSFLSLSGNTIY
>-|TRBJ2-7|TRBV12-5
ASGRGTGVYEQY
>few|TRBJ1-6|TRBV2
ASTGQGDSPLH
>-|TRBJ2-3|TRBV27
ASSLFASGGSGDTQY
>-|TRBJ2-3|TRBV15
ATSRDLTGYTDTQY
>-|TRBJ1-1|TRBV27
ASSFRGRTEAF
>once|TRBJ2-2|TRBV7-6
ASSLVRGITGELF
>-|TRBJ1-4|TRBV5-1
ASSLQTPTNEKLF
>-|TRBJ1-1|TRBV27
ASSSRGGTEAF
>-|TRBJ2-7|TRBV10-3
AMTDQKGYEQY
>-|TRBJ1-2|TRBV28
ASSSLQGRYT
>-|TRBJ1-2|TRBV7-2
ASSLVQGVGYT
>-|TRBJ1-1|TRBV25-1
ASSDDGTGKMNTEAF
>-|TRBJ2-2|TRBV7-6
ASSWGGGELF
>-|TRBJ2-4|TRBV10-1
ASSESTGAKNIQY
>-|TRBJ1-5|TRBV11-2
ASSLGRAGNQPQH
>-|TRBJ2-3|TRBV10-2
ASSDAGVRTDTQY
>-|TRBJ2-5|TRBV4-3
ASSQDQGARETQY
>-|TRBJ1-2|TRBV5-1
ASSLPRAGYGYT
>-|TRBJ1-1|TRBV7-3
ASSQGSGRSTEAF
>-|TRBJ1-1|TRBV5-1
ASSLAGQGSWTEAF
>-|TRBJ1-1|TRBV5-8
ASSLRLTGGGEAF
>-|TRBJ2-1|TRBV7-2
ASSFRDRAYNEQF
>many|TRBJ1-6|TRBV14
ASSQARGINSPLH
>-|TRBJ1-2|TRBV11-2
ASSLETTGANYGYT
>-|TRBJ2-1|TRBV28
ASSPTGRGGNEQF
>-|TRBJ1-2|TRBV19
ATKFRGPLWGGYT
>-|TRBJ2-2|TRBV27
ASRITSLNTGELF
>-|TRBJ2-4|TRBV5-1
ASSLGRQGRNIQY